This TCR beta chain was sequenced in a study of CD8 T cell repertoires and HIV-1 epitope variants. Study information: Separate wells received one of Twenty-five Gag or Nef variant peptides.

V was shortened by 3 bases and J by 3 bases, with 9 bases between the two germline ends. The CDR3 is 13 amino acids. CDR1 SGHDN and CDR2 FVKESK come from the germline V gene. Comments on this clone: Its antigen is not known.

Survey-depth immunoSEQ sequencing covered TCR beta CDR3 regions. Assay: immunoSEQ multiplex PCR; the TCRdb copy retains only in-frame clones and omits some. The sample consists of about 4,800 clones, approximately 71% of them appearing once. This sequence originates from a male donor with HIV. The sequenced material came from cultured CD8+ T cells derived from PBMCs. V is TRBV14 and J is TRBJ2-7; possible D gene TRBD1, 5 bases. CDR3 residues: CASSHYQGYEQYF. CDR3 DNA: TGTGCCAGCAGCCATTACCAGGGCTACGAGCAGTACTTC.